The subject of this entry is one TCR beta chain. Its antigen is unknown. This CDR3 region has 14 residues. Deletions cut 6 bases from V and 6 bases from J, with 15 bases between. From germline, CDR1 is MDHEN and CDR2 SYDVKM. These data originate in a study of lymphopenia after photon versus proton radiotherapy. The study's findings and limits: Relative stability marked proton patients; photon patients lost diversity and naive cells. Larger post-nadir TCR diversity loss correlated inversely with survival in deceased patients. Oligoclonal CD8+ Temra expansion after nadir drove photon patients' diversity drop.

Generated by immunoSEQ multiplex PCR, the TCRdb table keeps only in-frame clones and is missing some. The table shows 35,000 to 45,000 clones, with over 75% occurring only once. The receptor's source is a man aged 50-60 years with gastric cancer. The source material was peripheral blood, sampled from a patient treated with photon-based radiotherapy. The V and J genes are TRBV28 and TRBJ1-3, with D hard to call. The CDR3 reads CASRKRVLENTIYF. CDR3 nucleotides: TGTGCCAGCAGAAAAAGGGTGTTAGAAAACACCATATATTTT.